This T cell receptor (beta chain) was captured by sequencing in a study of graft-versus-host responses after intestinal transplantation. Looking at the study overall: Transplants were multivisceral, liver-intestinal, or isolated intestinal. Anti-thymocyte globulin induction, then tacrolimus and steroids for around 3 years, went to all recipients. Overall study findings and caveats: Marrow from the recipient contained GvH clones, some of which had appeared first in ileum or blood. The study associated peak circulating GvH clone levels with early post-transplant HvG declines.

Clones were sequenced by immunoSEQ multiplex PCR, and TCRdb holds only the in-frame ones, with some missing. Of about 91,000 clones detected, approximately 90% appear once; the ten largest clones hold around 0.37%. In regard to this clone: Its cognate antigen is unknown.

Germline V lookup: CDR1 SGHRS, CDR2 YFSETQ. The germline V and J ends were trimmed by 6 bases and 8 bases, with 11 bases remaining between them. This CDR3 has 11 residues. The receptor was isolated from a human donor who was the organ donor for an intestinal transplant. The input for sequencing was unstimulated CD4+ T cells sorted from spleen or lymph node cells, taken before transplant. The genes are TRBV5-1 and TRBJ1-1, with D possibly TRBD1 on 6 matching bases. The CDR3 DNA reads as TGCGCCAGCACCTCAGGGGTAGAAGCTTTCTTT. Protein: CASTSGVEAFF.